The 14 T cell receptor beta chains below all came from one sample that was sequenced in a study of blood T cell repertoires in COVID-19. Only in-frame clones appear in the TCRdb table, and some are missing; sequencing was by immunoSEQ multiplex PCR. This table has about 98,000 clones, 81% appearing once. Sequenced material: peripheral blood. The receptor source for this set is a woman older than 75 with acute or convalescent COVID-19.

The chain links TRBV4-1 to TRBJ2-5, with TRBD2 as a possible D gene (6 bases). The CDR3 has 15 residues. V lost 0 bases and J 1 base, leaving 9 bases between the germline ends. Germline V gene sequence: CDR1 MGHRA, CDR2 YSYEKL. Written as DNA, the CDR3 is TGCGCCAGCAGCCAAGATAGGAGGGTCCAAGAGACCCAGTACTTC. Translation: CASSQDRRVQETQYF.

CDR3 sequence (DNA): TGTGCCAGCAGCTATCAGACGGGGGGCGGTAACAATGAGCAGTTCTTC. Residues: CASSYQTGGGNNEQFF. The chain has TRBV7-6 and TRBJ2-1; possibly TRBD2 for D (7 bases). This CDR3 has 16 amino acids. From germline, CDR1 is SGHVS and CDR2 FNYEAQ. Trimming left V 4 bases short and J 5 bases short, with 18 bases between.

CDR3 sequence reads: CASRHFLQGDGYTF. In DNA form, the CDR3 reads TGTGCCAGCAGACATTTCTTACAGGGAGATGGCTACACCTTC. The V call is TRBV5-4, the J call TRBJ1-2; D possibly corresponds to TRBD1 (6 bases). Trimming shortened V by 5 bases and J by 6 bases, and 17 bases separated the two germline ends. The CDR3 spans 14 residues. Per germline, CDR1 SGHNT and CDR2 YYREEE (reference sequence).

The chain couples TRBV5-1 to TRBJ1-3, with D unclear. The germline CDR1 and CDR2 sequences are SGHRS and YFSETQ. The CDR3 is 16 residues long. The V end lost 5 bases, the J end lost 0 bases, and 15 bases lay between the germline ends. DNA for the CDR3: TGCGCCAGCAGACCGGACGGACTGTCCTCTGGAAACACCATATATTTT. This sequence encodes CASRPDGLSSGNTIYF.

The CDR3, as DNA: TGTGCCATCAGTGATCGATCAGGGCTAGACGGGACCCAGTACTTC. Protein: CAISDRSGLDGTQYF. The chain recombines TRBV10-3 with TRBJ2-5; D may be TRBD1 (5 bases). Germline V gives CDR1 ENHRY, CDR2 SYGVKD. Trimming left V 3 bases short and J 7 bases short, with 18 bases between. CDR3 size: 15 residues.

This chain uses TRBV28 with TRBJ2-6; D is uncertain. The CDR3 extends over 15 amino acids. Germline values: CDR1 MDHEN, CDR2 SYDVKM. V was pared by 1 base and J by 4 bases, with 8 bases between. CDR3 bases: TGTGCCAGCAGTTTATACGGGTTCGGGGCCAACGTCCTGACTTTC. As protein: CASSLYGFGANVLTF.

The chain joins TRBV28 to TRBJ2-3; D remains ambiguous. The germline gives CDR1 MDHEN, CDR2 SYDVKM. The CDR3 consists of 19 residues. Trimming removed 4 bases at V and 0 bases at J, with 23 bases between. The CDR3 DNA sequence: TGTGCCAGCAGTTCTCTAATTCTCGACGGCGAGACTAGCACAGATACGCAGTATTTT. This encodes CASSSLILDGETSTDTQYF.

This clone was seen a few times. The rearrangement uses TRBV27 and TRBJ1-4; 10 positions agree with TRBD1. Unmatched junction bases numbered 11, after V lost 8 bases and J lost 8 bases. Germline V gene data show CDR1 as MNHEY and CDR2 as SMNVEV (reference sequence). The CDR3 loop spans 15 amino acids. The CDR3 here is CASVNRQGAREKLFF. CDR3 nucleotides: TGTGCCAGCGTAAATAGACAGGGGGCGCGGGAAAAACTGTTTTTT.

DNA for the CDR3: TGTGCCAGCAGTGGACAGGGGAGTTTACAGAATTCACCCCTCCACTTT. This encodes CASSGQGSLQNSPLHF. This rearrangement joins TRBV6-1 to TRBJ1-6; 8 bases line up with TRBD1. Per the germline V gene, CDR1 is MNHNS and CDR2 is SASEGT. Unmatched junction bases numbered 9, after V lost 4 bases and J lost 7 bases. The CDR3 consists of 16 residues.

This chain connects TRBV7-2 to TRBJ2-7; TRBD1 agrees at 9 bases. Germline CDR1 reads SGHTA; CDR2 reads FQGNSA. Germline trimming cut 2 bases from V and 5 bases from J; bases unmatched to any gene: 7. This CDR3 spans 15 amino acids. The CDR3 sequence: CASSLLDRGSHEQYF. CDR3 coding DNA: TGTGCCAGCAGCTTATTGGACAGGGGATCACACGAGCAGTACTTC.

The chain is built from TRBV2 and TRBJ2-5; D gene unclear. Germline lookup yields CDR1 SNHLY and CDR2 FYNNEI. V shed 2 bases and J shed 4 bases, with 14 bases lying between them. CDR3 size: 15 residues. The CDR3 here is CASSESARLTETQYF. As DNA, the CDR3 is TGTGCCAGCAGTGAATCGGCCAGGTTGACAGAGACCCAGTACTTC.

This chain links TRBV6-2 or TRBV6-3 with TRBJ1-2, with 9 nucleotides matching TRBD1. There are 14 residues in the CDR3. Germline V gene data show CDR1 as MNHEY and CDR2 as SVGEGT. Trimming cost V 5 bases and J 5 bases; bases outside gene matches: 6. CDR3 in DNA: TGTGCCAGCAGTCCACAGGGGGCCCAATATGGCTACACCTTC. As protein: CASSPQGAQYGYTF.

This rearrangement joins TRBV18 to TRBJ2-7; possibly TRBD1 for D (5 bases). Trimming took 5 bases from V and 0 from J, leaving 5 bases between them. Looked up from germline, CDR1 is KGHSH and CDR2 is LQKENI. The CDR3 loop spans 12 amino acids. The CDR3 DNA follows: TGTGCCAGCTCAACAGGCTCCTACGAGCAGTACTTC. This codes for CASSTGSYEQYF.

The rearrangement links TRBV2 to TRBJ1-5, with 10 nucleotides matching TRBD1. Unmatched junction bases numbered 2, after V lost 6 bases and J lost 3 bases. The CDR3 has 14 residues. Germline V gives CDR1 SNHLY, CDR2 FYNNEI. CDR3 sequence reads: CASRGTGVNQPQHF. In nucleotides, the CDR3 is TGTGCCAGCAGAGGGACAGGGGTCAATCAGCCCCAGCATTTT.